This note documents a single T cell receptor (beta chain) sequence. Its antigen is unidentified. This entry comes from a study of CXCR3-negative and CXCR3-positive naive CD8 T cells. In the study overall: Some 130 million TRB reads were obtained overall (about 1.5 +/- 0.3 million per library).

Naive CD8+ T cells had a CD45RO-CCR7+CD27+CD95- phenotype. CDR3 size: 14 residues. Germline loops: CDR1 SEHNR, CDR2 FQNEAQ (reference sequence). Through 5' RACE with UMI labels, the TRB cDNA libraries were prepared. For each CDR3 protein, TCRdb gives one entry from its re-call of the 5' RACE reads, without DNA. Its table records 6,400 or so distinct CDR3 sequences. Notes on the study in general: CXCR3-negative and CXCR3-positive naive cells shared comparable TRBV-TRBJ usage, but memory cells did not. In CXCR3-positive naive cells, the TRB CDR3s were more hydrophobic than in CXCR3-negative naive cells. Similarly elevated diversity marked both naive subsets, with memory CD8+ cells showing far lower diversity.

This sequence joins TRBV7-9 and TRBJ2-7; no DNA is available, so the TRBD1 call from TCRdb remains unchecked. Source material: naive CXCR3+ CD8+ T cells from blood. Subset of the sample: CD45RO-CCR7+CD27+CD95- naive CD8+ T cells expressing CXCR3 (TNR3+). This TCR was recovered from a human donor in good health. Some clones in this sample may be carry-over from other donors' samples. The CDR3 loop is CASSSPGQLYEQYF.